The next 21 T cell receptor beta chains were all read from a single sample in a study of blood T cell repertoires in COVID-19. Here immunoSEQ multiplex PCR was the method, and the copy in TCRdb shows in-frame clones only, minus some. The sample lists 100,000 to 150,000 clones, 75% to 90% occurring once. Sequenced: peripheral blood. The receptors originated from a man aged 55 to 70 with COVID-19, enrolled during active disease.

The genes are TRBV6-5 and TRBJ1-6, with a weak D call TRBD1 (6 bases). Trimming took 6 bases from V and 10 from J, leaving 19 bases between them. The germline CDR1 and CDR2 sequences are MNHEY and SVGAGI. This CDR3 has 15 amino acids. The DNA for the CDR3 is TGTGCCAGCAGCCCCACACAGGGTCAGAACTCACCCCTCCACTTT. It specifies CASSPTQGQNSPLHF.

The rearrangement joins TRBV7-2 to TRBJ2-3; D remains unclear. The CDR3 is 15 amino acids. CDR1 is SGHTA and CDR2 is FQGNSA in the germline V gene. Deletions cut 1 base from V and 2 bases from J, with 10 bases between. The CDR3 DNA reads as TGTGCCAGCAGCTTAGACACCTCCTCCACAGATACGCAGTATTTT. Translated, it gives CASSLDTSSTDTQYF.

This chain's CDR3 is CASSALPTGTGFKETQYF. The CDR3 DNA reads TGTGCCAGCAGTGCTTTGCCTACGGGGACAGGGTTCAAAGAGACCCAGTACTTC. The rearrangement links TRBV27 to TRBJ2-5, with TRBD1 identical over 9 bases. CDR3 size: 18 residues. The germline V gene has CDR1 MNHEY and CDR2 SMNVEV (reference sequence). Trimming cost V 5 bases and J 3 bases; bases outside gene matches: 16.

Written as DNA, the CDR3 is TGTGCCAGCAGTGAAGTCGACAGGGGCCCGGATACGCAGTATTTT. Translating it yields CASSEVDRGPDTQYF. V gene TRBV6-1 combines with J gene TRBJ2-3, with 8 nucleotides matching TRBD1. Trimming removed 1 base from V and 6 bases from J; junction bases left unmatched: 6. The germline V gene has CDR1 MNHNS and CDR2 SASEGT. This CDR3 has 15 amino acids.

This clone occurred once. V is TRBV19 and J is TRBJ2-1; 8 bases are a match to TRBD2. The CDR3 has 14 amino acids. Per the germline V gene, CDR1 is LNHDA and CDR2 is SQIVND (reference sequence). V lost 6 bases to trimming and J lost 1 base; unmatched junction nucleotides: 2. CDR3 DNA: TGTGCCAGTAGCCGGGGGGGTTCCTACAATGAGCAGTTCTTC. Residues: CASSRGGSYNEQFF.

The CDR3 here is CASRDAGINSPLHF. As DNA, the CDR3 is TGTGCCAGCAGGGATGCAGGGATTAATTCACCCCTCCACTTT. V is TRBV6-5 and J is TRBJ1-6; a possible D gene is TRBD1 (5 bases). Between the trimmed V and J ends, which lost 6 bases and 6 bases, there was a span of 12 bases. CDR3 length: 14 amino acids. Germline loops: CDR1 MNHEY, CDR2 SVGAGI.

The chain carries TRBV6-5 and TRBJ1-5; D not certain. This CDR3 contains 13 residues. Germline CDR1 MNHEY, CDR2 SVGAGI. V was clipped by 7 bases and J by 1 base, with 8 bases between them. CDR3 region: CASKERSNQPQHF. The CDR3 DNA reads as TGTGCCAGCAAGGAGAGAAGCAATCAGCCCCAGCATTTT.

The CDR3 region is CASSRGGQGMSNQPQHF. The CDR3, as DNA: TGTGCCAGCAGTCGGGGAGGACAGGGAATGAGCAATCAGCCCCAGCATTTT. J is TRBJ1-5 and V is TRBV6-6, with 8 bases aligning to TRBD1. The CDR3 contains 17 residues. The germline V gene has CDR1 MNHNY and CDR2 SVGAGI (reference sequence). V lost 5 bases and J lost 1; bases outside the gene matches: 10.

The gene calls are TRBV3-1 (or the pseudogene TRBV3-2) and TRBJ1-1, with a possible D match to TRBD1 (6 bases). Germline V gives CDR1 LGHDT, CDR2 YNNKEL (reference sequence). CDR3 length: 13 residues. Trimming cost V 4 bases and J 6 bases, with 12 bases left between them. The CDR3 bases are TGTGCCAGCAGCCTTACGGGGGGCCCTGAAGCTTTCTTT. The encoded protein is CASSLTGGPEAFF.

This chain joins TRBV6-5 and TRBJ1-5, with TRBD1 matching 8 bases. V dropped 6 bases and J dropped 5; count of bases not matched to a gene: 9. Per germline, CDR1 MNHEY and CDR2 SVGAGI. The CDR3 consists of 15 residues. The CDR3, as DNA: TGTGCCAGCAGGAAAGACAGGGGCACCGATCAGCCCCAGCATTTT. It translates to CASRKDRGTDQPQHF.

This sequence joins TRBV28 and TRBJ2-2, with a possible D match to TRBD2 (6 bases). The CDR3 has 15 amino acids. Looked up from germline, CDR1 is MDHEN and CDR2 is SYDVKM. Trimming left V 5 bases short and J 2 bases short, with 12 bases between. CDR3 amino acids: CASSLGGLNTGELFF. The CDR3, as DNA: TGTGCCAGCAGTCTGGGGGGTCTTAACACCGGGGAGCTGTTTTTT.

V is TRBV4-1 and J is TRBJ1-1; D possibly corresponds to TRBD1 (5 bases). CDR1 MGHRA and CDR2 YSYEKL come from the germline V gene. Trimming left V 5 bases short and J 7 bases short, with 8 bases between. The length of the CDR3 is 11 residues. The CDR3 reads CASSFQGEAFF. The CDR3 region has the DNA TGCGCCAGCAGCTTCCAGGGTGAAGCTTTCTTT.

V gene TRBV9 combines with J gene TRBJ1-2; D remains ambiguous. Trimming pared 0 bases from V and 4 bases from J, leaving 10 bases between. CDR3 length: 14 amino acids. Germline CDR1 reads SGDLS; CDR2 reads YYNGEE. The CDR3 sequence: CASSVDSSSYGYTF. The DNA for the CDR3 is TGTGCCAGCAGCGTAGACAGTAGTAGCTATGGCTACACCTTC. Full variable domain (rest looked up from reference TRBV9 and TRBJ1-2): DSGVTQTPKHLITATGQRVTLRCSPRSGDLSVYWYQQSLDQGLQFLIQYYNGEERAKGNILERFSAQQFPDLHSELNLSSLELGDSALYFCASSVDSSSYGYTFGSGTRLTVV.

The rearrangement joins TRBV15 to TRBJ1-5; D perhaps matches TRBD1 (5 bases). V shed 3 bases and J shed 0 bases, with 9 bases lying between them. The CDR3 covers 15 residues. Looked up from germline, CDR1 is LNHNV and CDR2 is YYDKDF (reference sequence). In DNA form, the CDR3 reads TGTGCCACCAGCAGTCGACAGTATAGCAATCAGCCCCAGCATTTT. Its translation is CATSSRQYSNQPQHF.

J is TRBJ2-3 and V is TRBV5-1; D is ambiguous. The CDR3 consists of 13 residues. Germline assignment: CDR1 SGHRS and CDR2 YFSETQ. V shed 7 bases and J shed 1 base, with 10 bases lying between them. The CDR3 DNA sequence: TGCGCCAGCGTCTTCTTCGGCACAGATACGCAGTATTTT. Its protein product is CASVFFGTDTQYF.

V gene TRBV24-1 combines with J gene TRBJ2-3; 9 bases line up with TRBD1. The germline gives CDR1 KGHDR, CDR2 SFDVKD. CDR3 length: 16 residues. The V gene end was trimmed by 7 bases and the J gene end by 2 bases; junction bases not matched to a gene: 9. CDR3 in amino acids: CATSLPGQGNTDTQYF. In DNA, the CDR3 is TGTGCCACCAGCCTACCGGGACAGGGTAACACAGATACGCAGTATTTT.

V usage is TRBV3-1 (or the pseudogene TRBV3-2) and J usage is TRBJ2-5; 15 bases map to TRBD2. Germline V CDR1 and CDR2: LGHDT, YNNKEL (reference sequence). The CDR3 extends over 16 amino acids. Trimming removed 4 bases from V and 1 base from J; junction bases left unmatched: 1. The CDR3 DNA follows: TGTGCCAGCAGCCGGGGACTAGCGGGGGGCCAAGAGACCCAGTACTTC. Translated, it gives CASSRGLAGGQETQYF.

The chain combines TRBV6-5 with TRBJ2-5; 9 nucleotides align to TRBD2. Germline values: CDR1 MNHEY, CDR2 SVGAGI. J lost 5 bases, V lost 0 bases, and 4 bases had no gene match. The CDR3 has 15 amino acids. As DNA, the CDR3 is TGTGCCAGCAGTTACTCTAGCGGGGGTAGGGAGACCCAGTACTTC. Protein sequence: CASSYSSGGRETQYF.

This sequence joins TRBV7-9 and TRBJ2-2, with D perhaps matching TRBD1 (6 bases). The CDR3 contains 13 residues. V shed 9 bases and J shed 9 bases, with 17 bases lying between them. Germline V gene lookup returns CDR1 SEHNR and CDR2 FQNEAQ (reference sequence). This CDR3 reads CARASGTTRELFF. DNA for the CDR3: TGTGCCAGAGCCTCAGGGACAACCCGGGAGCTGTTTTTT.

The DNA of the CDR3 is TGTGCCAGCAGCCTCGGGACAGGGGCCACCGGGGAGCTGTTTTTT. It codes for CASSLGTGATGELFF. This chain links TRBV7-8 with TRBJ2-2, with 10 bases lining up with TRBD1. V dropped 5 bases and J dropped 4; count of bases not matched to a gene: 4. The germline V gene has CDR1 SGHVS and CDR2 FQNEAQ. The CDR3 runs 15 residues.

This chain uses TRBV5-1 with TRBJ2-1, with 7 bases matching TRBD1. The CDR3 sequence is 16 residues long. CDR1 and CDR2 from the germline V gene are SGHRS and YFSETQ. Unmatched junction bases numbered 8, after V lost 4 bases and J lost 1 base. The CDR3 loop is CASSQNTQGSYNEQFF. CDR3 nucleotides: TGCGCCAGCAGCCAAAATACACAGGGGTCCTACAATGAGCAGTTCTTC. The entire variable domain, with the rest obtained from reference TRBV5-1 and TRBJ2-1, is as follows: KAGVTQTPRYLIKTRGQQVTLSCSPISGHRSVSWYQQTPGQGLQFLFEYFSETQRNKGNFPGRFSGRQFSNSRSEMNVSTLELGDSALYLCASSQNTQGSYNEQFFGPGTRLTVL.